This T cell receptor (beta chain) was sequenced during a study of blood T cell repertoires in COVID-19. In the study overall: COVID-19 samples collected from the United States, Italy and Spain covered acute and convalescent phases. PBMCs, B-cell-depleted T cells, or T cells provided the cDNA or gDNA that made up the material.

Original methodology: For nucleated cells, counts were estimated from reference gene primer amplification. Libraries were prepared by immunoSEQ multiplex PCR; TCRdb keeps only in-frame clonotypes and omits some of them. V and J calls and clone size are those listed in that table; D and trimming were worked out from the DNA. The sample shows a few hundred thousand clones, around 84% of them seen only once. The CDR3 contains 12 residues. Trimming left V 3 bases short and J 11 bases short, with 13 bases between. Looked up from germline, CDR1 is LNHNV and CDR2 is YYDKDF (reference sequence). The sample was peripheral blood. This chain uses TRBV15 with TRBJ1-2; D uncertain. The clonotype comes from a woman under 30 with acute or convalescent COVID-19. The CDR3 bases are TGTGCCACCAGCAGCTCCCCCCGGGAGTACACCTTC. As protein: CATSSSPREYTF.